What follows are 17 T cell receptor beta chains derived from one specimen sequenced in a study of blood T cell repertoires in COVID-19. The data were produced by immunoSEQ multiplex PCR, yet TCRdb's version contains in-frame clones alone and is incomplete. The sample contains around 140,000 clones, 85% to 90% of which appear only once. Sequencing was done on a sample of peripheral blood. Receptors were obtained from a man in his 70s with active COVID-19.

The chain employs TRBV7-9 and TRBJ1-6, with 7 nucleotides matching TRBD1. J was trimmed by 4 bases and V by 7 bases; bases with no gene match: 7. The CDR3 is made up of 15 amino acids. Per germline, CDR1 SEHNR and CDR2 FQNEAQ (reference sequence). DNA for the CDR3: TGTGCCAGCACACGTTCGACAGGGTATAATTCACCCCTCCACTTT. Protein product: CASTRSTGYNSPLHF.

The chain links TRBV27 to TRBJ2-1; D may be TRBD1 (6 bases). The CDR3 contains 16 residues. The V gene's germline CDR1 is MNHEY and CDR2 SMNVEV (reference sequence). Deletions cut 5 bases from V and 3 bases from J, with 17 bases between. In nucleotides, the CDR3 is TGTGCCAGCAGTCCGCCGGGACAAAGCCTCTACAATGAGCAGTTCTTC. This encodes CASSPPGQSLYNEQFF.

The CDR3 bases are TGCGCCAGCAGCCCGGGAGCCTACGAGCAGTACTTC. Translating gives CASSPGAYEQYF. The V and J genes are TRBV4-1 and TRBJ2-7, with D perhaps matching TRBD2 (6 bases). Trimming cost V 4 bases and J 2 bases, with 6 bases left between them. This CDR3 contains 12 residues. The V gene's germline CDR1 is MGHRA and CDR2 YSYEKL.

The chain links TRBV3-1 (or the pseudogene TRBV3-2) to TRBJ2-3, with D maybe TRBD1 (7 bases). V gave up 0 bases and J gave up 4 bases, with 14 bases separating them. CDR3 length: 16 amino acids. In germline, CDR1 is LGHDT, CDR2 YNNKEL (reference sequence). This CDR3 is CASSQELGRGADTQYF. The CDR3 nucleotides are TGTGCCAGCAGCCAAGAATTAGGCAGGGGGGCAGATACGCAGTATTTT.

This rearrangement joins TRBV29-1 to TRBJ2-6; 9 nucleotides align to TRBD1. The CDR3 contains 16 residues. The junction had 6 bases not matched to a gene; V was cut back by 6 bases and J by 0 bases. Germline lookup yields CDR1 SQVTM and CDR2 ANQGSEA. In DNA form, the CDR3 reads TGCAGCGTCTCCGGGACAGGGTCCTCTGGGGCCAACGTCCTGACTTTC. Amino acids: CSVSGTGSSGANVLTF.

This clone appeared a single time. The chain has TRBV27 and TRBJ2-7; 14 nucleotides agree with TRBD2. V trimming: 2 bases; J trimming: 6 bases; junction bases outside the gene matches: 6. Germline CDR1 MNHEY, CDR2 SMNVEV (reference sequence). This CDR3 contains 16 residues. CDR3 sequence: CASSLQGTSGSREQYF. In nucleotides, the CDR3 is TGTGCCAGCAGTTTACAGGGGACTAGCGGGAGTCGCGAGCAGTACTTC.

V and J are TRBV18 and TRBJ2-1; 10 nucleotides match TRBD2. J was trimmed by 8 bases and V by 4 bases; bases with no gene match: 8. The CDR3 has 15 amino acids. CDR1 is KGHSH and CDR2 is LQKENI in the germline V gene. The CDR3 bases are TGTGCCAGCTCACTCATAGCGGGAGGCCGGGATGAGCAGTTCTTC. It encodes CASSLIAGGRDEQFF.

The chain employs TRBV24-1 and TRBJ2-2; 8 nucleotides line up with TRBD1. V gave up 4 bases and J gave up 5 bases; unmatched junction bases: 11. The length of the CDR3 is 17 residues. Looked up from germline, CDR1 is KGHDR and CDR2 is SFDVKD. The CDR3 DNA sequence: TGTGCCACCAGTGAATCTAGAGGGACAGGCGGGACCGGGGAGCTGTTTTTT. It yields the protein CATSESRGTGGTGELFF.

About this clone: Other DNA sequences in this sample translate to the same CDR3. The chain links TRBV29-1 to TRBJ1-2; 11 bases agree with TRBD1. The V segment lost 6 bases and the J segment 5 bases; nucleotides outside the gene matches: 11. Per the germline V gene, CDR1 is SQVTM and CDR2 is ANQGSEA. This CDR3 contains 15 residues. The CDR3 reads CSVPPAGQGGYGYTF. The DNA for the CDR3 is TGCAGCGTGCCGCCAGCGGGACAGGGGGGGTATGGCTACACCTTC.

The chain couples TRBV6-4 to TRBJ1-4; 8 bases are shared with TRBD1. CDR1 is MRHNA and CDR2 is SNTAGT in the germline V gene. The V segment lost 6 bases and the J segment 10 bases; nucleotides outside the gene matches: 10. The CDR3 is 14 residues long. The CDR3 DNA reads as TGTGCCAGCAGACAAGACAGGGGAAAAGGAAAACTGTTTTTT. Translated, it gives CASRQDRGKGKLFF.

This chain links TRBV25-1 with TRBJ2-7; D is ambiguous. CDR3 length: 13 amino acids. Germline V lookup: CDR1 MGHDK, CDR2 SYGVNS. The V gene lost 5 bases and the J gene lost 0 bases, with 8 bases spanning the gap. The CDR3 sequence: CASSRGGSYEQYF. DNA for the CDR3: TGTGCCAGCAGTCGAGGCGGCTCCTACGAGCAGTACTTC.

This clone was recorded once. V usage is TRBV27 and J usage is TRBJ2-1; 10 nucleotides line up with TRBD1. J was trimmed by 8 bases and V by 4 bases; bases with no gene match: 11. Germline CDR1 MNHEY, CDR2 SMNVEV (reference sequence). The CDR3 covers 16 residues. As DNA, the CDR3 is TGTGCCAGCAGTTCGCTGGGACAGGGGATTTCGGATGAGCAGTTCTTC. Its protein product is CASSSLGQGISDEQFF.

The V and J genes are TRBV9 and TRBJ1-1; D not certain. The V end was cut by 4 bases, the J end by 1 base, with 11 bases between. Germline values: CDR1 SGDLS, CDR2 YYNGEE. CDR3 length: 14 amino acids. The CDR3 nucleotides read TGTGCCAGCAGCCCCCGGGTGGCGAACACTGAAGCTTTCTTT. This gives the protein CASSPRVANTEAFF.

The rearrangement joins TRBV5-4 to TRBJ2-7, with 7 bases aligning to TRBD1. This CDR3 has 14 residues. The germline V gene encodes CDR1 SGHNT and CDR2 YYREEE (reference sequence). V lost 6 bases to trimming and J lost 4 bases; unmatched junction nucleotides: 10. This CDR3 is CASMEQGSTYEQYF. CDR3 sequence (DNA): TGTGCCAGCATGGAACAGGGGTCGACTTACGAGCAGTACTTC.

The V gene is TRBV3-1 (or the pseudogene TRBV3-2), the J gene TRBJ1-1, with unresolved D. V lost 3 bases and J lost 10, with 15 bases in between. Germline CDR1 is LGHDT and CDR2 is YNNKEL (reference sequence). This CDR3 has 13 amino acids. The CDR3 sequence: CASSQGVFDGAFF. For the CDR3, the DNA is TGTGCCAGCAGCCAGGGAGTCTTTGATGGAGCTTTCTTT.

This chain joins TRBV15 and TRBJ2-7; possibly TRBD2 for D (6 bases). The CDR3 runs to 16 residues. The germline CDR1 and CDR2 sequences are LNHNV and YYDKDF (reference sequence). V was cut by 1 base and J by 3 bases, with 16 bases left in between. This CDR3 is CATSRGTNPGDYEQYF. In DNA, the CDR3 is TGTGCCACCAGCAGAGGGACAAATCCGGGGGACTACGAGCAGTACTTC.

The chain combines TRBV19 with TRBJ1-5, with 7 bases lining up with TRBD1. V was clipped by 7 bases and J by 5 bases; unmatched bases: 11. The length of the CDR3 is 15 residues. Germline V gene data show CDR1 as LNHDA and CDR2 as SQIVND (reference sequence). CDR3 amino acids: CASMDPRDSYQPQHF. The CDR3 DNA reads as TGTGCCAGTATGGACCCCCGGGACAGCTATCAGCCCCAGCATTTT.